Presented here are 7 T cell receptor beta chains from one specimen sequenced in a study of T cells in Graves' hyperthyroidism and ophthalmopathy. RNA transcripts were the template for amplifying TCR beta CDR3 regions. The TCR CDR3 was amplified in a first-round RT-PCR using the HTBI primer set. TCRdb fed the multiplex PCR reads into MiXCR, producing one record per CDR3 protein. The data contain approximately 400,000 distinct CDR3 sequences, approximately 15% of them singletons. Material for sequencing was blood. The receptor source for this set is a woman aged 18-29 years with Graves' hyperthyroidism.

This clonotype showed up just a few times. The V and J genes are TRBV19 and TRBJ2-1; TRBD1 matches at 9 bases. CDR1 LNHDA and CDR2 SQIVND come from the germline V gene (reference sequence). This CDR3 contains 16 residues. Trimming removed 5 bases from V and 7 bases from J; junction bases left unmatched: 12. The CDR3 region has the DNA TGTGCCAGTAGTGCACACCGGGACAGGGTGGGGAATGAGCAGTTCTTC. It codes for CASSAHRDRVGNEQFF. Looking up the rest from reference TRBV19 and TRBJ2-1 gives the full variable domain: DGGITQSPKYLFRKEGQNVTLSCEQNLNHDAMYWYRQDPGQGLRLIYYSQIVNDFQKGDIAEGYSVSREKKESFPLTVTSAQKNPTAFYLCASSAHRDRVGNEQFFGPGTRLTVL.

The chain carries TRBV20-1 and TRBJ2-3; 16 nucleotides match TRBD2. Germline CDR1 is DFQATT and CDR2 is SNEGSKA (reference sequence). Trimming removed 1 base from V and 0 bases from J; junction bases left unmatched: 4. There are 18 residues in the CDR3. Here the CDR3 reads CSARGPGLAGGSTDTQYF. The DNA for the CDR3 is TGCAGTGCTAGAGGCCCGGGACTAGCGGGAGGGAGCACAGATACGCAGTATTTT.

This chain links TRBV14 with TRBJ1-1, with TRBD1 matching over 7 bases. J was trimmed by 0 bases and V by 4 bases; bases with no gene match: 8. CDR3 length: 16 residues. Germline V gene data show CDR1 as SGHDN and CDR2 as FVKESK. The CDR3 loop is CASSLGTVNMNTEAFF. In nucleotides, the CDR3 is TGTGCCAGCAGCCTAGGGACAGTGAACATGAACACTGAAGCTTTCTTT.

The rearrangement links TRBV28 to TRBJ2-3; 11 bases are a match to TRBD2. V lost 2 bases, J lost 5 bases, and 3 bases stayed unmatched. The CDR3 is made up of 15 amino acids. The germline V gene has CDR1 MDHEN and CDR2 SYDVKM. This chain's CDR3 is CASSLGGTSGDTQYF. CDR3 coding DNA: TGTGCCAGCAGTTTAGGAGGGACTAGCGGAGATACGCAGTATTTT.

In its sample, this clonotype was seen many times. The chain carries TRBV7-9 and TRBJ2-7; TRBD2 is a possible D gene (5 bases). From germline, CDR1 is SEHNR and CDR2 FQNEAQ (reference sequence). V was trimmed by 2 bases and J by 0 bases, leaving 11 bases between them. The CDR3 is 15 amino acids. CDR3 sequence: CASSLSGGPSYEQYF. The CDR3 DNA sequence: TGTGCCAGCAGCTTAAGCGGAGGACCCTCCTACGAGCAGTACTTC.

The chain joins TRBV20-1 to TRBJ2-6; no reliable D call. The germline V and J ends were trimmed by 0 bases and 1 base, with 7 bases remaining between them. The CDR3 is 15 residues long. From germline, CDR1 is DFQATT and CDR2 SNEGSKA (reference sequence). The CDR3 loop is CSARDLPSGANVLTF. CDR3 DNA sequence: TGCAGTGCTAGAGATCTGCCGTCTGGGGCCAACGTCCTGACTTTC.

This chain uses TRBV19 with TRBJ2-7; 12 nucleotides match TRBD1. This CDR3 has 16 amino acids. CDR1 LNHDA and CDR2 SQIVND come from the germline V gene (reference sequence). The junction had 7 bases not matched to a gene; V was cut back by 4 bases and J by 3 bases. This CDR3 reads CASSTTGQGAFYEQYF. CDR3 nucleotides: TGTGCCAGTAGTACGACGGGACAGGGGGCTTTCTACGAGCAGTACTTC.